The present T cell receptor beta chain was sequenced within a study of coeliac disease (dated 2022 in TCRdb). With regard to the full study: Coeliac patients were classed as newly diagnosed active disease, refractory coeliac disease type I, or disease controlled by a gluten-free diet. Because high-resolution HLA typing was not available, biased TRBV7-2 usage was queried as a proof of principle. The study applied next-generation sequencing of rearranged TRB and TRG CDR3 regions to small intestinal lymphocyte fractions from coeliac and non-coeliac patients. A patient counted as having refractory coeliac disease type I if there was no response to a gluten-free diet for over 12 months and the intraepithelial cells were immunophenotypically normal. The full study included about 30 patients: 22 with serologically confirmed coeliac disease and 8 controls with non-small intestinal disorders. TRB sequencing was successfully performed on samples from around 30 subjects, among which 20 to 25 paired bulk unsorted intraepithelial and lamina propria cell samples were included. The study set out to describe the TR repertoires of small intestinal T cells in active coeliac disease, refractory type I coeliac disease, and coeliac disease treated with a gluten-free diet. Study-level results and caveats: The authors judged the approach to be unsuitable for unbiased detection of gliadin-specific T cells, because gliadin-specific T cells are scarce and rarely shared between patients. TRB and TRG repertoires of active coeliac intraepithelial and lamina propria samples showed lower clonality than controls, suggesting recruitment of diverse T cells. TRB repertoires were found to be largely private, with most amino acid sequences unique to one sample, and no significant difference in V-gene usage was found between disease groups. The separation of intraepithelial from lamina propria cells did not yield high-purity fractions, so cross-contamination between compartments was possible. Published gliadin-specific TRB sequences appeared in 9 of 18 coeliac lamina propria samples but only 1 of 6 controls.

Cells were frozen in aliquots of some 500,000 in DMSO/FBS in liquid nitrogen, and a single aliquot from each fraction was used for sequencing. Endoscopy and small intestinal biopsy were performed in all 30 patients in the study. Once intraepithelial cells had been isolated, the leftover biopsy tissue was digested with collagenase to release lamina propria cells. Genomic DNA was extracted from frozen unsorted cell fractions with the Qiagen DNeasy blood extraction kit. The germline V gene specifies MDHEN as CDR1 and SYDVKM as CDR2. The CDR3, cysteine through phenylalanine, is 14 amino acids long. The DNA shown is the 42-base CDR3, in frame from base 1. V lost 3 bases and J lost 7 bases; the stretch between them is 13 bases long. In the case of this clone: Which antigen it targets is not known. No base-level quality is on record; no much larger clone is a single base apart.

To prepare the library, the immunoSEQ multiplex PCR assay was applied. Using reverse primers that targeted J gene segments together with forward primers that targeted V gene segments, the TR loci were amplified in a multiplexed PCR. Amplified CDR3 regions were sequenced on the Illumina HiSeq System. The original pipeline was this. Closely related reads were merged with a nearest-neighbour algorithm so that PCR and sequencing errors were removed and data were collapsed into unique sequences. Repertoires were summarised in terms of clonality and T cell density, with T cell density defined as TR molecules per amount of genomic DNA input. Public TRs were defined as CDR3 amino acid sequences in at least 80% of unsorted samples, then tested for differential abundance between coeliac and control samples. Every lamina propria sample was searched for matches to a list of 200 to 250 published gliadin-specific TRB sequences. Kruskal-Wallis tests followed by Dunn post-tests were used to test for differences in clonality and density between disease groups. TCRdb took over this immuneACCESS table, retaining in-frame rearrangements with V and J assigned. Such tables are incomplete; in checked studies, under half of the missing clones stem from an unresolved V gene, and the remainder is unexplained. The DNA was the basis for D and trimming; V, J and clone size are from that table. The sample yields about 9,400 clones; roughly two thirds were counted once. The ten largest clones add up to roughly 21% of the sample.

The V and J segments used are TRBV28 and TRBJ2-4; TRBD1 is perhaps the D gene, given 6 matching bases. The sequenced material came from lamina propria lymphocytes from the gut. The intended sense of this specimen's cell subset or site label: lamina propria cell (LPC) fraction of small intestinal biopsy. This clonotype originated in a woman aged 60 to 75 with celiac disease. Here the CDR3 is given as CASSFRGHVNIQYF. The DNA is as follows: TGTGCCAGCAGTTTTCGGGGACATGTCAACATTCAGTACTTC.